This passage covers 28 T cell receptor beta chains from one sample sequenced in a study of vaccination and CD4 T cells after COVID-19. No antigens are known for them. Cultured CD4+ T-cell DNA underwent Oncomine TCR Beta short-read sequencing. TCRdb passed the PCR reads through MiXCR, listing each CDR3 protein once. The table shows approximately 13,000 distinct CDR3 sequences, with 55% to 80% occurring only once. Regarding treatment: approximately nine-day PBMC culture with coronavirus spike peptide pools or control peptides (ViraFEST assay). The sample consisted of CD4+ T cells from blood, cultured in vitro. Every receptor here comes from a human donor who had recovered from COVID-19.

V usage is TRBV5-6 and J usage is TRBJ2-5, with 9 bases lining up with TRBD1. Losses at the gene ends were 3 bases for V and 5 bases for J; bases not matched to a gene: 11. From germline, CDR1 is SGHDT and CDR2 YYEEEE. This CDR3 comprises 16 residues. The DNA for the CDR3 is TGTGCCAGCAGCTCGTCGGGACAGGGACTTCGGGAGACCCAGTACTTC. Its translation is CASSSSGQGLRETQYF.

This clonotype has only one observation. The J gene is TRBJ1-1, the V gene TRBV7-9, with D possibly being TRBD1 (5 bases). Germline V gives CDR1 SEHNR, CDR2 FQNEAQ (reference sequence). V gave up 6 bases and J gave up 8 bases, with 13 bases separating them. The CDR3 totals 12 residues. The CDR3: CASSPLWTEAFF. CDR3 sequence (DNA): TGTGCCAGCAGTCCCTTATGGACAGAAGCTTTCTTT.

This sequence joins TRBV10-3 and TRBJ2-7, with 8 bases aligning to TRBD2. Trimming at V came to 6 bases and at J to 1 base, leaving 8 bases not matched to a gene. The CDR3 is made up of 15 amino acids. The V gene's germline CDR1 is ENHRY and CDR2 SYGVKD. The CDR3 region has the DNA TGTGCCATCAGCCCTCTAGCGGGCAATTCCTACGAGCAGTACTTC. Its protein product is CAISPLAGNSYEQYF.

This clonotype was seen a handful of times. The chain combines TRBV19 with TRBJ2-2, with TRBD2 identical over 8 bases. The V and J ends lost 5 bases and 8 bases, in that order; junction bases with no gene match: 10. The CDR3 totals 15 residues. Germline values: CDR1 LNHDA, CDR2 SQIVND (reference sequence). The DNA for the CDR3 is TGTGCCAGTAGTTTTATACGGGAGGGCCAAGGGGAGCTGTTTTTT. Amino acid sequence: CASSFIREGQGELFF. The full variable domain, with the rest looked up from reference TRBV19 and TRBJ2-2, is DGGITQSPKYLFRKEGQNVTLSCEQNLNHDAMYWYRQDPGQGLRLIYYSQIVNDFQKGDIAEGYSVSREKKESFPLTVTSAQKNPTAFYLCASSFIREGQGELFFGEGSRLTVL.

The V gene is TRBV5-4, the J gene TRBJ2-7; 8 bases agree with TRBD2. Germline CDR1 SGHNT, CDR2 YYREEE (reference sequence). The CDR3 is 16 amino acids. With V trimmed by 2 bases and J by 5 bases, 12 bases remained unmatched. This CDR3 is CASSFSLTGGKNEQYF. In DNA, the CDR3 is TGTGCCAGCAGCTTCTCTTTAACGGGAGGGAAGAACGAGCAGTACTTC.

The chain couples TRBV6-1 to TRBJ2-5; the D gene is possibly TRBD2 (7 bases). This CDR3 has 17 residues. The V gene lost 6 bases and the J gene lost 1 base, with 21 bases spanning the gap. The germline V gene encodes CDR1 MNHNS and CDR2 SASEGT. The CDR3 loop is CASRGAGAGALQETQYF. CDR3 nucleotide sequence: TGTGCCAGCAGGGGGGCTGGGGCGGGGGCTCTCCAAGAGACCCAGTACTTC.

The J gene is TRBJ2-7, the V gene TRBV11-2, with 7 bases aligning to TRBD1. The junction had 9 bases not matched to a gene; V was cut back by 1 base and J by 3 bases. Germline-derived CDR1 and CDR2 are SGHAT and FQNNGV. This CDR3 region has 16 residues. CDR3 sequence (DNA): TGTGCCAGCAGCTTAGGGCCCAGACAGGGATTCTACGAGCAGTACTTC. Its translation: CASSLGPRQGFYEQYF.

The chain joins TRBV20-1 to TRBJ2-3, with D possibly called TRBD1 or TRBD2 (6 bases each). V was cut by 5 bases and J by 1 base, with 19 bases left in between. This CDR3 has 16 amino acids. Germline V gene data show CDR1 as DFQATT and CDR2 as SNEGSKA (reference sequence). CDR3 DNA sequence: TGCAGTGCTCCGGGGGTTGGGGGCCTCGGCACAGATACGCAGTATTTT. It encodes CSAPGVGGLGTDTQYF.

CDR3 amino acids: CASSLVVAGGAFF. CDR3 coding DNA: TGTGCCAGCAGCTTAGTAGTAGCGGGTGGAGCTTTCTTT. The chain is built from TRBV7-9 and TRBJ1-1; D gene ambiguous. V was shortened by 1 base and J by 10 bases, with 13 bases between the two germline ends. The CDR3 is made up of 13 amino acids. Germline V lookup: CDR1 SEHNR, CDR2 FQNEAQ (reference sequence).

The chain has TRBV5-1 and TRBJ1-4; 9 positions match TRBD1. This CDR3 is built from 16 residues. Germline V gene lookup returns CDR1 SGHRS and CDR2 YFSETQ. The V gene end was trimmed by 3 bases and the J gene end by 8 bases; junction bases not matched to a gene: 11. DNA of the CDR3: TGCGCCAGCAGCTCGATGGGACAGGGAGGATCGGAAAAACTGTTTTTT. This translates into CASSSMGQGGSEKLFF.

The rearrangement links TRBV19 to TRBJ2-1, with 8 bases matching TRBD1. The CDR3 totals 18 residues. The J segment lost 7 bases and the V segment lost 4 bases, leaving 18 bases of the junction unmatched. CDR1 LNHDA and CDR2 SQIVND come from the germline V gene (reference sequence). The CDR3 sequence: CASSNGQGALLSRNEQFF. The CDR3 DNA reads TGTGCCAGTAGTAACGGGCAGGGGGCTCTCCTAAGCCGAAATGAGCAGTTCTTC.

The chain combines TRBV6-2 or TRBV6-3 with TRBJ1-6; 7 bases are a match to TRBD1. Germline-derived CDR1 and CDR2 are MNHEY and SVGEGT. This CDR3 region has 16 residues. V lost 2 bases and J lost 14; bases outside the gene matches: 15. CDR3 sequence (DNA): TGTGCCAGCAGTTACCCAACCGGGACAGCCCTCTGGGCCCTCCACTTT. It codes for CASSYPTGTALWALHF.

The rearrangement links TRBV21-1 to TRBJ1-2. TRBV21-1 is flagged as a pseudogene. This CDR3 comprises 15 residues. The CDR3 is CASSKGRRGSRGYTF. CDR3 sequence (DNA): TGTGCCAGCAGCAAAGGGAGGCGGGGTTCCAGAGGCTACACCTTC.

This clonotype has more than one count but fewer than ten. The chain is built from TRBV6-2 or TRBV6-3 and TRBJ2-3; TRBD2 matches 8 bases. Germline V gene sequence: CDR1 MNHEY, CDR2 SVGEGT. This CDR3 region has 13 residues. With V trimmed by 7 bases and J by 8 bases, 8 bases remained unmatched. As DNA, the CDR3 is TGTGCCAGCACCCAAGGCGGGGGGATTACGCAGTATTTT. Its protein is CASTQGGGITQYF.

This sequence joins TRBV7-2 and TRBJ1-1, with TRBD1 identical over 7 bases. Germline V CDR1 and CDR2: SGHTA, FQGNSA. Trimming cost V 5 bases and J 8 bases; bases outside gene matches: 2. CDR3 length equals 11 residues. In DNA, the CDR3 is TGTGCCAGCAGCATGGACAGGGAAGCTTTCTTT. It translates to CASSMDREAFF.

This clonotype was seen a few times. The J gene is TRBJ1-1, the V gene TRBV27; D gene ambiguous. V lost 6 bases, J lost 5 bases, and 13 bases lay in between. The CDR3 length is 13 residues. The germline V gene has CDR1 MNHEY and CDR2 SMNVEV (reference sequence). The CDR3 DNA reads TGTGCCAGCAGACAAGGTTTACTGACTGAAGCTTTCTTT. Translated: CASRQGLLTEAFF.

There are a few counts of this clonotype. The V gene is TRBV30, the J gene TRBJ1-1; D unclear. CDR3 length equals 13 residues. Between the trimmed V and J ends, which lost 3 bases and 3 bases, there was a span of 11 bases. Germline V gene sequence: CDR1 GTSNPN, CDR2 SVGIG (reference sequence). The CDR3 bases are TGTGCCTGGAGAGGCCGGGCCTACACTGAAGCTTTCTTT. Protein product: CAWRGRAYTEAFF.

This chain joins TRBV5-1 and TRBJ1-2; D is uncertain. V was cut by 0 bases and J by 2 bases, with 11 bases left in between. The CDR3 consists of 15 residues. Germline CDR1 reads SGHRS; CDR2 reads YFSETQ. The CDR3 protein is CASSLDLGRNYGYTF. CDR3 nucleotides: TGCGCCAGCAGCTTGGATCTGGGAAGGAACTATGGCTACACCTTC.

The gene calls are TRBV15 and TRBJ2-7, with D uncertain. Germline V CDR1 and CDR2: LNHNV, YYDKDF (reference sequence). The length of the CDR3 is 14 residues. The ends were cut back, 0 bases at V and 3 bases at J, with 9 bases in the middle. The CDR3 region has the DNA TGTGCCACCAGCAGAGATCCAGGTAACTACGAGCAGTACTTC. Amino acids: CATSRDPGNYEQYF.

This chain joins TRBV15 and TRBJ1-1; D is unclear. The V end was cut by 0 bases, the J end by 6 bases, with 8 bases between. The CDR3 sequence is 13 residues long. Germline V gene data show CDR1 as LNHNV and CDR2 as YYDKDF (reference sequence). The CDR3 nucleotides read TGTGCCACCAGCAGAGATAGGCAGCCTGAAGCTTTCTTT. Residues: CATSRDRQPEAFF.

V gene TRBV27 combines with J gene TRBJ1-3; D remains ambiguous. Trimming removed 6 bases at V and 0 bases at J, with 6 bases between. This CDR3 is built from 13 residues. Germline V CDR1 and CDR2: MNHEY, SMNVEV (reference sequence). CDR3 nucleotides: TGTGCCAGCAGAGCAGTCTCTGGAAACACCATATATTTT. Translation: CASRAVSGNTIYF.

The rearrangement uses TRBV7-9 and TRBJ1-5; D might be TRBD1 (5 bases). V lost 4 bases and J lost 6, with 19 bases in between. The CDR3 has 16 residues. In germline, CDR1 is SEHNR, CDR2 FQNEAQ (reference sequence). CDR3 DNA sequence: TGTGCCAGCAGCTCCCGGGGAGGGGATTCCCCTCAGCCCCAGCATTTT. This gives the protein CASSSRGGDSPQPQHF.

The V and J genes are TRBV6-1 and TRBJ1-2; maybe TRBD1 (6 bases). Between the trimmed V and J ends, which lost 6 bases and 12 bases, there was a span of 20 bases. Germline loops: CDR1 MNHNS, CDR2 SASEGT. CDR3 size: 13 residues. CDR3: CASSPDSALAHTF. CDR3 sequence (DNA): TGTGCCAGCAGCCCGGACAGTGCTTTAGCTCACACCTTC.

The chain joins TRBV20-1 to TRBJ2-7; D might be TRBD1 (6 bases). The germline gives CDR1 DFQATT, CDR2 SNEGSKA (reference sequence). Trimming stripped 6 bases from V and 0 bases from J, with 15 bases between. The CDR3 loop spans 14 amino acids. DNA of the CDR3: TGCAGTGCCCCGGACAGCCCAGACTCCTACGAGCAGTACTTC. This translates into CSAPDSPDSYEQYF.

This clonotype has only a few counts. The chain couples TRBV18 to TRBJ2-2; a possible D gene is TRBD1 (6 bases). Germline V CDR1 and CDR2: KGHSH, LQKENI. The CDR3 sequence is 15 residues long. Deletions cut 4 bases from V and 7 bases from J, with 16 bases between. CDR3 region: CASSRLQGEGGELFF. CDR3 in DNA: TGTGCCAGCTCACGCCTACAGGGAGAAGGCGGGGAGCTGTTTTTT.

This chain joins TRBV18 and TRBJ2-5; D may match TRBD1 or TRBD2 (5 bases each). The CDR3 has 11 residues. Germline values: CDR1 KGHSH, CDR2 LQKENI. Trimming took off 5 bases at V and 4 bases at J, with 5 bases between the two ends. CDR3 sequence reads: CASSGGETQYF. The CDR3 coding sequence is TGTGCCAGCTCAGGGGGAGAGACCCAGTACTTC. Full variable domain (rest looked up from reference TRBV18 and TRBJ2-5): NAGVMQNPRHLVRRRGQEARLRCSPMKGHSHVYWYRQLPEEGLKFMVYLQKENIIDESGMPKERFSAEFPKEGPSILRIQQVVRGDSAAYFCASSGGETQYFGPGTRLLVL.

The chain is built from TRBV7-8 and TRBJ2-2, with D hard to call. With 1 base removed from V and 7 bases from J, the gap between germline ends came to 7 bases. The length of the CDR3 is 13 residues. Germline V gene sequence: CDR1 SGHVS, CDR2 FQNEAQ. DNA for the CDR3: TGTGCCAGCAGCTTAGGGTGGAGCGGGGAGCTGTTTTTT. Translated: CASSLGWSGELFF.

This clonotype was found a few times. The chain has TRBV28 and TRBJ1-5; unclear D gene. Trimming stripped 4 bases from V and 9 bases from J, with 7 bases between. Germline CDR1 MDHEN, CDR2 SYDVKM. There are 11 residues in the CDR3. The CDR3 region is CASSSTRPQHF. The CDR3 DNA follows: TGTGCCAGCAGTTCCACCCGGCCCCAGCATTTT.